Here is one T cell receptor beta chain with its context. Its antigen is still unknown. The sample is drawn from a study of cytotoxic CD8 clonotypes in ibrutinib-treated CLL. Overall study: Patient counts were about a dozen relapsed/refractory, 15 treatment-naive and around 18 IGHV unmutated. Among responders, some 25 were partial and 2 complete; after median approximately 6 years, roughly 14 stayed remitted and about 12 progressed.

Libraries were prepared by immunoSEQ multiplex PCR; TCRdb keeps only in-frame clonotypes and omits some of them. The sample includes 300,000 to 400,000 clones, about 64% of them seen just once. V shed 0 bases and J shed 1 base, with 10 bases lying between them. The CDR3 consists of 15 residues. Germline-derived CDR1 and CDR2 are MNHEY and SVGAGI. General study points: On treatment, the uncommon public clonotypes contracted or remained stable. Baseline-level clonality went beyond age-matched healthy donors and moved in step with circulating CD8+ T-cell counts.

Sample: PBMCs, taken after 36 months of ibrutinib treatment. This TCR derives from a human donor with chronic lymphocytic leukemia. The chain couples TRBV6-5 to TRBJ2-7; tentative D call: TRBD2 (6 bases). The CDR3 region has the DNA TGTGCCAGCAGTTACTCAGCAGGGACTTCCTACGAGCAGTACTTC. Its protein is CASSYSAGTSYEQYF.